This T cell receptor beta chain is drawn from a study of identical twins. The CDR3 length is 12 residues. V lost 3 bases and J 5 bases, leaving 7 bases between the germline ends. TCRdb re-analysed the 5' RACE reads in MiXCR, keeping a single row per CDR3 protein. Here the sample spans 200,000 to 250,000 distinct CDR3 sequences, more than 9.5% being singletons. The sample also formed part of further work on yellow fever vaccine responses in identical twins.

Sequenced material: memory (CD45RO+) T cells sorted from blood. V is TRBV12-3 or TRBV12-4 and J is TRBJ1-2; no reliable D call. The receptor was derived from a woman under 30 in good health. For the CDR3, the DNA is TGTGCCAGCAGTTTTCGAACATATGGCTACACCTTC. It translates to CASSFRTYGYTF.